The rows below give T cell receptor beta chains drawn from one sample of a study of blood T cell repertoires in COVID-19. The protocol was immunoSEQ multiplex PCR, while the TCRdb copy is restricted to in-frame clones and leaves out a portion. The sample comprises over 130,000 clones, 70% to 80% of which are singletons, and about 8.4% rests with the top ten. The sequencing input was peripheral blood. Source of these receptors: a woman aged 45-59 years with active or convalescent COVID-19. Each CDR3 is given with its conserved first and last residue. The D gene is left open where the match is weak. Clone sizes are given selectively: once, few, many, or a class where the clone is expanded.

>NA|few|TRBV7-2|TRBJ1-2
TGTGCCAGCAGCTTACAGGGATCGGGTGGCTACACCTTC
CASSLQGSGGYTF
>TRBD2|NA|TRBV2|TRBJ2-3
TGTGCCAGCAGTGAACTAGCGGGGGGGCCAGATACGCAGTATTTT
CASSELAGGPDTQYF
>TRBD2|NA|TRBV5-1|TRBJ2-1
TGCGCCAGCAGCTGGACTAGCGGTTTGGTGGATGAGCAGTTCTTC
CASSWTSGLVDEQFF
>NA|NA|TRBV7-6|TRBJ1-1
TGTGCCAGCAGCCCCTCGGACTCTAGGACTGAAGCTTTCTTT
CASSPSDSRTEAFF
>NA|NA|TRBV3-1/TRBV3-2|TRBJ2-5
TGTGCCAGCAGCCAAAGTTTCCAGGGATCGGAGACCCAGTACTTC
CASSQSFQGSETQYF
>NA|NA|TRBV30|TRBJ1-4
TGTGCCGGGAAAGGGGGAACTAATGAAAAACTGTTTTTT
CAGKGGTNEKLFF
>NA|NA|TRBV7-3|TRBJ2-3
TGTGCCAGCAGCTTACAGGGCACAGATACGCAGTATTTT
CASSLQGTDTQYF
>TRBD2|NA|TRBV4-2|TRBJ2-7
TGTGCCAGCAGCCTCTCCCCCGGGGGGCTAGCGGGAGTCTACGAGCAGTACTTC
CASSLSPGGLAGVYEQYF
>TRBD2|NA|TRBV9|TRBJ2-3
TGTGCCAGCAGCGTATATTGGGACGGGGGGAGCACAGATACGCAGTATTTT
CASSVYWDGGSTDTQYF
>NA|NA|TRBV6-1|TRBJ2-3
TGTGCCAGCAGTGTGCAGGCCTTACTTAGCACAGATACGCAGTATTTT
CASSVQALLSTDTQYF
>NA|NA|TRBV18|TRBJ1-4
TGTGCCAGCTCACCCCGACGGAGGGATAGTGAAAAACTGTTTTTT
CASSPRRRDSEKLFF
>NA|NA|TRBV4-3|TRBJ2-6
TGCGCCAGCAGCCAAGAGGCGGGATCAGGGGCCAACGTCCTGACTTTC
CASSQEAGSGANVLTF
>NA|NA|TRBV12-5|TRBJ1-2
TGTGCTAGTGGTTTCGGAATCCCGGGGTATGGCTACACCTTC
CASGFGIPGYGYTF
>TRBD1|few|TRBV9|TRBJ1-2
TGTGCCAGCACCTACCCTGGGACAGGGCCCGGGGGCTACACCTTC
CASTYPGTGPGGYTF
>NA|few|TRBV5-4|TRBJ2-3
TGTGCCAGCAGCTTGTCCCCGACAGATACGCAGTATTTT
CASSLSPTDTQYF